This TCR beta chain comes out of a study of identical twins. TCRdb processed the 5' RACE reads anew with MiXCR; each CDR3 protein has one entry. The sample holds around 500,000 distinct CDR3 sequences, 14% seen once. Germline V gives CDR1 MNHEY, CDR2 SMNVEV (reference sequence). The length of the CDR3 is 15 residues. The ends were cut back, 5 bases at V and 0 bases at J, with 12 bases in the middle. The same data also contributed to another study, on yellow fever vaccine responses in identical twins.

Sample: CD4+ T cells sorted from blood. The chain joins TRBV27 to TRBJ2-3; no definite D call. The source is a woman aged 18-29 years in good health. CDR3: CASSASVTSTDTQYF. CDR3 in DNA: TGTGCCAGCAGTGCTTCGGTCACTAGCACAGATACGCAGTATTTT.